A selection of T cell receptor beta chains follows, all from one sample in a study of regulatory T cells in long-lasting Graves disease. One entry per CDR3 protein, called by TCRdb with MiXCR from the multiplex PCR reads. The data show about half a million distinct CDR3 sequences, roughly 23% seen once. Specimen: peripheral blood mononuclear cells (PBMCs), collected when the disease was refractory, from a patient treated with antithyroid drugs. These receptors came from a female donor with Graves disease. The conserved cysteine and the conserved F or W are not part of the CDR3 here. Clone size is stated in some rows and not others, as once, few, many or a class when expanded.

j_call clone_size v_call cdr3_aa
TRBJ2-7 few TRBV7-9 ASSLGPWDSYEQY
TRBJ2-3 NA TRBV28 ASSGVGRTSTDTQY
TRBJ2-5 NA TRBV7-3 ASSLGSKETQY
TRBJ2-4 NA TRBV7-9 ASSPGWRDGAKNIQY
TRBJ1-6 NA TRBV7-2 ASSPPLLGSYNSPLH
TRBJ2-2 many TRBV12-3/TRBV12-4 ASSPGTTNTGELF
TRBJ2-7 NA TRBV6-5 ASSYNGASRLDSYEQY
TRBJ2-7 NA TRBV6-1 ASSEALGTAYEQY
TRBJ2-5 once TRBV19 ASRGLGGGTQY
TRBJ1-1 NA TRBV18 ASSSDENTEAF
TRBJ1-4 many TRBV7-9 ASSLVGRNEKLF
TRBJ2-7 few TRBV6-2/TRBV6-3 ASSYSWTSGRSLPYEQY
TRBJ1-1 NA TRBV27 ASSLGSSKNTETF
TRBJ1-5 many TRBV7-2 ASSDTPGNQPQH
TRBJ2-7 many TRBV6-5 ASSYSASGAYEQY
TRBJ1-6 NA TRBV27 ASSLWRDNSPLH
TRBJ1-1 few TRBV7-9 ASSYVQGALNTEAF
TRBJ2-1 NA TRBV12-3/TRBV12-4 ASSTSLELRGGSYNEQF